These 10 T cell receptor beta chains share one sample of origin, sequenced in a study of T-cell reconstitution after alpha-beta-depleted transplantation in children. Unique molecular identifiers tagged the TCRbeta library. MiXCR was run by TCRdb on the PCR reads, yielding one entry per CDR3 protein. The sample shows around 200,000 distinct CDR3 sequences, approximately 10% of them seen only once. The specimen was PBMCs from the stem cell graft donor, collected from the stem cell graft. Receptors originate from a human donor who donated a stem cell graft to a child with acute lymphoblastic leukemia.

This clonotype showed up many times. This chain's CDR3 is CASSLGAPGYGYTF. DNA of the CDR3: TGCGCCAGCAGCTTGGGGGCCCCGGGTTATGGCTACACCTTC. This sequence joins TRBV5-1 and TRBJ1-2; no clear D gene. CDR1 SGHRS and CDR2 YFSETQ come from the germline V gene. Trimming pared 0 bases from V and 5 bases from J, leaving 11 bases between. The CDR3 sequence is 14 residues long.

This clonotype was recorded many times. The chain has TRBV4-2 and TRBJ1-2, with 10 bases lining up with TRBD1. V lost 0 bases, J lost 7 bases, and 8 bases stayed unmatched. Germline CDR1 reads LGHNA; CDR2 reads YNFKEQ. This CDR3 contains 16 residues. This chain's CDR3 is CASSQDSRTGGSGYTF. The CDR3 DNA is TGTGCCAGCAGCCAAGATTCCCGGACAGGGGGTAGTGGCTACACCTTC.

V is TRBV5-1 and J is TRBJ2-3; no definite D call. This CDR3 is 16 amino acids long. V was pared by 0 bases and J by 5 bases, with 16 bases between. Germline loops: CDR1 SGHRS, CDR2 YFSETQ. CDR3: CASSLAPRGLGDTQYF. CDR3 bases: TGCGCCAGCAGCTTGGCCCCGCGTGGGCTCGGAGATACGCAGTATTTT.

The chain carries TRBV4-2 and TRBJ2-5; D is perhaps TRBD2 (6 bases). The CDR3 runs 17 residues. Germline V gene data show CDR1 as LGHNA and CDR2 as YNFKEQ. The ends were cut back, 0 bases at V and 5 bases at J, with 19 bases in the middle. CDR3 DNA: TGTGCCAGCAGCCAAGATCCCACAAAACTAGCCTCGGAGACCCAGTACTTC. Translating gives CASSQDPTKLASETQYF.

The genes are TRBV6-4 and TRBJ1-5; D uncertain. The CDR3 runs 13 residues. V was pared by 2 bases and J by 6 bases, with 8 bases between. Germline V gives CDR1 MRHNA, CDR2 SNTAGT. CDR3 sequence reads: CASSDMVGQPQHF. The CDR3 DNA follows: TGTGCCAGCAGTGACATGGTCGGTCAGCCCCAGCATTTT.

This clonotype was observed a few times. The J gene is TRBJ2-1, the V gene TRBV5-1; 7 bases fit TRBD1. Germline CDR1 reads SGHRS; CDR2 reads YFSETQ. The ends lost 1 base at V and 9 bases at J; junction bases unmatched: 7. The CDR3 runs 14 residues. CDR3 sequence (DNA): TGCGCCAGCAGCTTGACCGGACCAGGGGGTGAGCAGTTCTTC. Translating gives CASSLTGPGGEQFF.

The chain is built from TRBV7-9 and TRBJ1-4; D is ambiguous. Germline V gene lookup returns CDR1 SEHNR and CDR2 FQNEAQ (reference sequence). The CDR3 spans 14 residues. Trimming removed 5 bases from V and 1 base from J, with 8 bases in between. CDR3 DNA sequence: TGTGCCAGCAGCAATTGGGTAACTAATGAAAAACTGTTTTTT. As protein: CASSNWVTNEKLFF.

This clonotype was seen many times. This chain joins TRBV4-1 and TRBJ2-7; TRBD1 aligns across 12 bases. Germline V lookup: CDR1 MGHRA, CDR2 YSYEKL. The CDR3 has 21 amino acids. V lost 0 bases, J lost 0 bases, and 15 bases stayed unmatched. CDR3 region: CASSQDLPGTGGIRSSYEQYF. In DNA form, the CDR3 reads TGCGCCAGCAGCCAAGACCTCCCCGGGACAGGGGGCATCAGGAGCTCCTACGAGCAGTACTTC.

Many counts were recorded for this clonotype. The chain carries TRBV5-1 and TRBJ2-5, with 7 bases aligning to TRBD1. Trimming removed 2 bases from V and 0 bases from J; junction bases left unmatched: 7. Germline lookup yields CDR1 SGHRS and CDR2 YFSETQ. The CDR3 is 16 residues long. DNA of the CDR3: TGCGCCAGCAGCTTCTCTCCGACAGGGAACCAAGAGACCCAGTACTTC. Translating it yields CASSFSPTGNQETQYF. Full variable domain (outside the CDR3, taken from reference TRBV5-1 and TRBJ2-5): KAGVTQTPRYLIKTRGQQVTLSCSPISGHRSVSWYQQTPGQGLQFLFEYFSETQRNKGNFPGRFSGRQFSNSRSEMNVSTLELGDSALYLCASSFSPTGNQETQYFGPGTRLLVL.

The chain uses TRBV12-3 or TRBV12-4 and TRBJ1-2; 7 bases fit TRBD1. Trimming cost V 6 bases and J 8 bases; bases outside gene matches: 12. The CDR3 runs 14 residues. CDR3 DNA sequence: TGTGCCAGCAGCCTCGGACAGGCGATGGGAGGCTACACCTTC. It is translated as CASSLGQAMGGYTF.